Detailed here is one T cell receptor beta chain. Profiled with immunoSEQ multiplex PCR; TCRdb holds only in-frame clones, not every one. The repertoire consists of roughly 2.1 million clones, with about 92% occurring once and the leading ten covering 1.5% to 2%. CDR1 and CDR2 from the germline V gene are LNHNV and YYDKDF (reference sequence). The CDR3 sequence is 17 residues long. V lost 0 bases, J lost 6 bases, and 19 bases lay in between. CD45RO-negative CD8 cells positively selected for CCR7 made up the naive population, which excluded terminally differentiated effector memory CD45RA+ cells. The sample is drawn from a study of shared clonotypes between healthy human individuals.

The TCR sequence derives from a man between 18 and 35 years old in good health. Some clones in this sample may be carry-over from other donors' samples. Sequencing was carried out using naive CD8+ T cells from PBMCs. The V gene is TRBV15, the J gene TRBJ2-3, with D perhaps matching TRBD2 (6 bases). In DNA form, the CDR3 reads TGTGCCACCAGCAGAGAACCCTTCCGGGAGTGGTCCGATACGCAGTATTTT. This encodes CATSREPFREWSDTQYF.